The rows below give T cell receptor beta chains drawn from one sample of a study of T cell responses to AZD1222 COVID-19 vaccine. Repertoires were generated with immunoSEQ multiplex PCR, while TCRdb's copy carries only in-frame clones and drops some. The sample carries just under 95,000 clones, approximately 91% recorded once. Sequences were derived from peripheral blood, sampled on day 0 of AZD1222 vaccination. All receptors derive from an adult in good health. Each CDR3 is given with its conserved first and last residue. The D gene is left open where the match is weak. Expanded clones are given a class, and other clones once, few, many or no size at all.

TRBJ1-1	.	TRBV12-5	.	TGTGCTAGTGGTTTGGCGGGGGCAGATGTAGCTTTCTTT	CASGLAGADVAFF
TRBJ2-5	.	TRBV18	.	TGTGCCAGCTCACCAATGCAGGGACAAGAGACCCAGTACTTC	CASSPMQGQETQYF
TRBJ2-7	TRBD1	TRBV6-5	.	TGTGCCAGCACCCCAACAGGGGTTAGCTCCTACGAGCAGTACTTC	CASTPTGVSSYEQYF
TRBJ2-5	.	TRBV11-1	.	TGTGCCAGCAGCTTCCAGGAGGAGACCCAGTACTTC	CASSFQEETQYF
TRBJ1-3	.	TRBV7-9	.	TGTGCCAGCAGCTTAGTGGGGGGGACTGGAAACACCATATATTTT	CASSLVGGTGNTIYF
TRBJ1-5	TRBD1	TRBV19	.	TGTGCCAGTATCGGGACAGGGTCGGGTTGGCAGCCCCAGCATTTT	CASIGTGSGWQPQHF
TRBJ2-3	.	TRBV9	.	TGTGCCAGCAGCCGCACCCACAGGGTGGGGCCAGATACGCAGTATTTT	CASSRTHRVGPDTQYF
TRBJ2-7	.	TRBV5-1	once	TGCGCCAGCAGCTTGGTGGTAGGCCCCTACGAGCAGTACTTC	CASSLVVGPYEQYF
TRBJ1-1	TRBD1	TRBV19	once	TGTGCCAGTAGCAACCTCGGACAGGGTCCTGAAGCTTTCTTT	CASSNLGQGPEAFF
TRBJ1-2	TRBD1	TRBV6-6	.	TGTGCCAGCAGTGTGGGACAGGTCACTCTCTATGGCTACACCTTC	CASSVGQVTLYGYTF
TRBJ1-1	TRBD1	TRBV4-3	.	TGCGCCAGCAGCCAAGATCTGACAGGGATTACTGAAGCTTTCTTT	CASSQDLTGITEAFF
TRBJ2-7	.	TRBV18	.	TGTGCCAGCTCACCAATACGTACCTCCGAGCAGTACTTC	CASSPIRTSEQYF
TRBJ1-5	.	TRBV14	.	TGTGCCAGCAGTTCCTCGGGGCAGCCCCAGCATTTT	CASSSSGQPQHF
TRBJ1-1	TRBD1	TRBV6-5	.	TGTGCCAGCATCCCCGGGACAGGGTATCCTGAAGCTTTCTTT	CASIPGTGYPEAFF
TRBJ1-4	.	TRBV7-8	.	TGTGCCAGCAGCTTAGCGCGTTGGTTCACTAATGAAAAACTGTTTTTT	CASSLARWFTNEKLFF
TRBJ2-5	TRBD2	TRBV20-1	.	TGCAGTGCTAGTCCTAGCGGAAAAGAGACCCAGTACTTC	CSASPSGKETQYF
TRBJ1-1	.	TRBV7-9	.	TGTGCTAGCGCAGGGATGAACACTGAAGCTTTCTTT	CASAGMNTEAFF
TRBJ1-5	.	TRBV5-4	.	TGTGCCAGCAGCTTGGCCGGAGGAAATCAGCCCCAGCATTTT	CASSLAGGNQPQHF
TRBJ1-2	.	TRBV19	.	TGTGCCAGTAGTAAAGGAGGCGCTTCGGGCTACACCTTC	CASSKGGASGYTF